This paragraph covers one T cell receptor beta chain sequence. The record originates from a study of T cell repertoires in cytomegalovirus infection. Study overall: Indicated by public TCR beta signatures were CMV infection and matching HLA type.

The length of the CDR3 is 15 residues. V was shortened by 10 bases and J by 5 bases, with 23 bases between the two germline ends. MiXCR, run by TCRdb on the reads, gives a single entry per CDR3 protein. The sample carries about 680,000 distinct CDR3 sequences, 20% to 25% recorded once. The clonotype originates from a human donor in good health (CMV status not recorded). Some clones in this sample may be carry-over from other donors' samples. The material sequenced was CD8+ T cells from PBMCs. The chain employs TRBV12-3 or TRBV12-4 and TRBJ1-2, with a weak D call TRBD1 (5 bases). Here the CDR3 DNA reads TGTGCCAACAGCCCTGGGAGGGGCGACGTTTATGGCTACACCTTC. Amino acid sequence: CANSPGRGDVYGYTF.